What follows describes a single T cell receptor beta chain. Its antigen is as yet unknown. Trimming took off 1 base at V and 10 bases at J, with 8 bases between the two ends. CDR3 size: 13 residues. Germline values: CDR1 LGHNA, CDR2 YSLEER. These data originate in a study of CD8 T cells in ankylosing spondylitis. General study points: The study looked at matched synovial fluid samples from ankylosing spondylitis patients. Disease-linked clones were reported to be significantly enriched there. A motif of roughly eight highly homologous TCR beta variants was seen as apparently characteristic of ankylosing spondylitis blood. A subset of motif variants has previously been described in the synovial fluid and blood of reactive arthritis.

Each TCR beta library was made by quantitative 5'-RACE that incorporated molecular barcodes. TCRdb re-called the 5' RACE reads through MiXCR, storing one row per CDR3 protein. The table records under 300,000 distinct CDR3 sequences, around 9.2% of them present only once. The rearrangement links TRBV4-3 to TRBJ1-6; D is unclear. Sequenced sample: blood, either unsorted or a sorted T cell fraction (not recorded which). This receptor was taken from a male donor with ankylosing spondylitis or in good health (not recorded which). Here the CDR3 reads CASSQGRRSPLHF. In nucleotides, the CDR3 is TGCGCCAGCAGCCAAGGAAGGCGCTCACCCCTCCACTTT.